The entry below describes one T cell receptor beta chain. Trimming took 0 bases from V and 0 from J; bases not matched to a gene: 8. The CDR3 has 19 amino acids. CDR1 and CDR2 from the germline V gene are SGHRS and YFSETQ. Assay used: immunoSEQ multiplex PCR; TCRdb lists only in-frame clones, some missing. The sample includes roughly 200,000 clones, roughly 86% of them seen just once. The sample is drawn from a study of blood T cell repertoires in COVID-19. Everyone who took part was roughly 18 to 89 years old, and they came from about two dozen US areas. Clinical history as reported by participants underpinned cohort assignment.

The sample comprised PBMCs or T cells enriched from blood (not recorded which). This TCR was recovered from a woman in her thirties who had recovered from COVID-19. The V gene is TRBV5-1, the J gene TRBJ2-3; 12 nucleotides align to TRBD2. The CDR3 protein is CASSLGGRLAGASTDTQYF. CDR3 coding DNA: TGCGCCAGCAGCTTGGGCGGAAGACTAGCGGGAGCTAGCACAGATACGCAGTATTTT.